The clone carrying this TCR beta chain was found a few times. Study processing details: Estimates of nucleated cell counts were drawn from the amplification of reference gene primers. The repertoire was sequenced with immunoSEQ multiplex PCR; TCRdb's copy has only in-frame clones and lacks some. V and J calls and clone size are those listed in that table; D and trimming were worked out from the DNA. The sample carries tens of thousands of clones, about 86% recorded once. This entry comes from a study of blood T cell repertoires in COVID-19. Study background: Sites across the United States, Italy and Spain contributed samples from acute and convalescent COVID-19.

The V and J ends lost 4 bases and 4 bases, in that order; junction bases with no gene match: 6. This CDR3 has 14 residues. From germline, CDR1 is MGHRA and CDR2 YSYEKL. The chain uses TRBV4-1 and TRBJ2-7; 8 bases are a match to TRBD1. The specimen was peripheral blood. This receptor was taken from a woman over 75 with acute or convalescent COVID-19. The CDR3 reads CASSPDRVLYEQYF. The CDR3 DNA reads TGCGCCAGCAGCCCGGACAGGGTTCTGTACGAGCAGTACTTC.